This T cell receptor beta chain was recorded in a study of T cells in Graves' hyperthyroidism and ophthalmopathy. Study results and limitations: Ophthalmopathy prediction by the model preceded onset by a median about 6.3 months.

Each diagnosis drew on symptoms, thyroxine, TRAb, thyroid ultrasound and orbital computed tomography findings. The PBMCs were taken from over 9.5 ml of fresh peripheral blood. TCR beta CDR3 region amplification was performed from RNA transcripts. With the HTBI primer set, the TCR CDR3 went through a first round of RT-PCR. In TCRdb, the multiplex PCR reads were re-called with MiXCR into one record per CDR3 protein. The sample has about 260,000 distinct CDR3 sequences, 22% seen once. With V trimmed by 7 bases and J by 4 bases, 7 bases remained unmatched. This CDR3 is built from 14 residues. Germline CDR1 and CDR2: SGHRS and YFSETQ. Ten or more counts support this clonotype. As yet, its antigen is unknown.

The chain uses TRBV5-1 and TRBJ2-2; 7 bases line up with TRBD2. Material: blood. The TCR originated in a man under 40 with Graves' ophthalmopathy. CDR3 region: CASGSRGGTGELFF. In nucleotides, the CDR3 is TGCGCCAGCGGTTCCCGCGGGGGCACCGGGGAGCTGTTTTTT.